This TCR beta chain was identified during a study of CD8+ T cells in alopecia areata. In the study overall: Treatment comprised oral tofacitinib, 5 to 10 mg twice daily, in treated patients.

Reverse transcribed after extraction, RNA yielded cDNA as the sequencing template. TCRdb's copy holds only in-frame clones and misses some; the assay was immunoSEQ multiplex PCR. The table includes about 190,000 clones, about three fifths detected once. The sample's treatment: oral pan-JAK inhibitor, 5-10 mg twice daily. This clonotype originated in a human donor with alopecia areata. This specimen was CD4+ T cells sorted from blood, taken around week 49, from a patient treated with tofacitinib.

CDR3 amino acids: CAWSVRVGALTMTYEQYF. The CDR3 DNA follows: TGTGCCTGGAGTGTACGGGTGGGAGCCCTTACTATGACCTACGAGCAGTACTTC. The chain carries TRBV30 and TRBJ2-7; perhaps TRBD2 as D (5 bases). This CDR3 is built from 18 residues. The V and J ends lost 0 bases and 2 bases respectively, with 23 bases between them. Looked up from germline, CDR1 is GTSNPN and CDR2 is SVGIG (reference sequence). The complete variable domain, with remaining parts taken from reference TRBV30 and TRBJ2-7, reads SQTIHQWPATLVQPVGSPLSLECTVEGTSNPNLYWYRQAAGRGLQLLFYSVGIGQISSEVPQNLSASRPQDRQFILSSKKLLLSDSGFYLCAWSVRVGALTMTYEQYFGPGTRLTVT.